Described below is a single TCR beta chain sequence and its context. 5'RACE template switching produced TCR cDNA carrying a universal primer site and UMIs. MiXCR, run by TCRdb on the 5' RACE reads, gives a single entry per CDR3 protein. Of approximately 330,000 distinct CDR3 sequences listed, over 4% are singletons. Germline V CDR1 and CDR2: DFQATT, SNEGSKA (reference sequence). The CDR3 totals 14 residues. V lost 7 bases, J lost 4 bases, and 8 bases stayed unmatched. This record belongs to a study of T cells after yellow fever vaccination. The origin of this receptor is a man younger than 35 who received the YFV17D yellow fever vaccine. The rearrangement uses TRBV20-1 and TRBJ1-5, with 9 positions matching TRBD1. Sequencing was performed on PBMCs, taken 5 days after the yellow fever booster vaccination. For the CDR3, the DNA is TGCAGTGTTCCCGGGACAGGGCCTAATCAGCCCCAGCATTTT. Its protein product is CSVPGTGPNQPQHF.